This T cell receptor (beta chain) was sequenced during a study of beta chain features in type 1 diabetes. Study-wide context: All samples together contributed around 100,000,000 sorted cells for examination.

Sequenced material consisted of expressed TCRB transcripts (all of the isolated RNA was reverse transcribed). An average around 3.3 million reads came from naive, central memory and regulatory T cell samples. The data were produced by immunoSEQ multiplex PCR, yet TCRdb's version contains in-frame clones alone and is incomplete. The repertoire holds 360,000 or so clones, around 19% seen once, with 0.035% to 0.055% in the top ten. This clone has a handful of counts. Its antigen remains unidentified. Overall study findings and caveats: PCR may have favored shorter templates equally in patients and controls. Unsettled here was the matter of whether HLA type influences TCRB rearrangement.

This TCR was sampled from a woman under 30 in good health. The source material was naive CD4+ T cells from blood.

This CDR3 reads CAWSVDRTGFGSNQPQHF. CDR3 sequence (DNA): TGTGCCTGGAGTGTCGACCGGACAGGGTTTGGTAGCAATCAGCCCCAGCATTTT. The V and J genes are TRBV30 and TRBJ1-5; 8 positions match TRBD1. J gave up 0 bases and V 0 bases, and 10 bases lay outside the gene matches. CDR3 length: 18 amino acids. The germline V gene has CDR1 GTSNPN and CDR2 SVGIG (reference sequence). The whole variable domain, filled in from reference TRBV30 and TRBJ1-5, reads SQTIHQWPATLVQPVGSPLSLECTVEGTSNPNLYWYRQAAGRGLQLLFYSVGIGQISSEVPQNLSASRPQDRQFILSSKKLLLSDSGFYLCAWSVDRTGFGSNQPQHFGDGTRLSIL.